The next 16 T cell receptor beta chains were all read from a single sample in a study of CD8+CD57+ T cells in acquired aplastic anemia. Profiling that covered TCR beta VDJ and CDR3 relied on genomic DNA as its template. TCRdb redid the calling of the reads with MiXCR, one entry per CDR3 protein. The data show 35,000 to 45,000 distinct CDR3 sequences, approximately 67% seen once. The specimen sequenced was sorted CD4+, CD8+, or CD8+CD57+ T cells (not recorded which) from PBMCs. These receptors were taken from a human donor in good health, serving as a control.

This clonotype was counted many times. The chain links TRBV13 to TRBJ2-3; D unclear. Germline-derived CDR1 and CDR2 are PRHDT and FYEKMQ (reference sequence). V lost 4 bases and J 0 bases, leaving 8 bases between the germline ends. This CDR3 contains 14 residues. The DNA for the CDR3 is TGTGCCAGCAGCTCACAGACTAGCACAGATACGCAGTATTTT. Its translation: CASSSQTSTDTQYF.

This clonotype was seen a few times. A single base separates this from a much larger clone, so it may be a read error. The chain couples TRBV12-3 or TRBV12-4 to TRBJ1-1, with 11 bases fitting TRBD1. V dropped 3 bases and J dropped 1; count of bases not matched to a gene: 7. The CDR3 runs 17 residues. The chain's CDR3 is CASSLGDRGETNTEAFF. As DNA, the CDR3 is TGTGCCAGCAGTTTGGGGGACAGGGGGGAGACGAACACTGAAGCTTTCTTT.

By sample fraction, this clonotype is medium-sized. This CDR3 reads CASSLGPDASYEQYF. The CDR3 bases are TGCGCCAGCAGCTTGGGGCCTGACGCCTCGTACGAGCAGTACTTC. This chain links TRBV5-1 with TRBJ2-7; no clear D. The V end was cut by 0 bases, the J end by 4 bases, with 14 bases between. CDR1 is SGHRS, CDR2 YFSETQ, per germline. CDR3 size: 15 residues.

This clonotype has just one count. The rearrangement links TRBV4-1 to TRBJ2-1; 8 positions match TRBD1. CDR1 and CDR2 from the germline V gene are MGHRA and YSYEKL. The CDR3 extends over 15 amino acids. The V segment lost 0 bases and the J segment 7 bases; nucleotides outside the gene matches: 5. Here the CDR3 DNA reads TGCGCCAGCAGCCAAGAGACAGGGGCATGGAATGAGCAGTTCTTC. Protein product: CASSQETGAWNEQFF.

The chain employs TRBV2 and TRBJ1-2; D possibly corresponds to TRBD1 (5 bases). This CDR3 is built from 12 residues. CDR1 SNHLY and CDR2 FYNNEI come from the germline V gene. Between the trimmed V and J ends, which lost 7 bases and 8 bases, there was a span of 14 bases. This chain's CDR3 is CASIRFGAGYTF. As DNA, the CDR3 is TGTGCCAGCATACGGTTCGGGGCGGGCTACACCTTC.

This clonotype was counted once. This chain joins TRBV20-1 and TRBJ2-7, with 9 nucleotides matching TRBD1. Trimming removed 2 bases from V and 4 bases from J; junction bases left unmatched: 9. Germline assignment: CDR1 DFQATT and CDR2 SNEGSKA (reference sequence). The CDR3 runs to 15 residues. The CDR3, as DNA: TGCAGTGCTAGAATGGGACAGGGTTCCAATTACGAGCAGTACTTC. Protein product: CSARMGQGSNYEQYF.

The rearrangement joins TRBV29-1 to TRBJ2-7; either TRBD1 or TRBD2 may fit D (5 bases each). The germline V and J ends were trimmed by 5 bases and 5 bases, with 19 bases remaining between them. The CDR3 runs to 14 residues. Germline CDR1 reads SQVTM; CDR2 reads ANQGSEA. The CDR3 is CSVLGREPSNEQYF. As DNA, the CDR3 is TGCAGCGTTCTAGGCAGGGAGCCTTCCAACGAGCAGTACTTC.

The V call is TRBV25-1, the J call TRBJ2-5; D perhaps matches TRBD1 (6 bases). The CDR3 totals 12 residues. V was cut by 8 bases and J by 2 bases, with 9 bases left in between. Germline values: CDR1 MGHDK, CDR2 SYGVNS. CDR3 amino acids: CASVDRQETQYF. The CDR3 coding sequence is TGTGCCAGCGTAGACAGGCAAGAGACCCAGTACTTC. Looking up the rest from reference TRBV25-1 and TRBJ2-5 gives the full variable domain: EADIYQTPRYLVIGTGKKITLECSQTMGHDKMYWYQQDPGMELHLIHYSYGVNSTEKGDLSSESTVSRIRTEHFPLTLESARPSHTSQYLCASVDRQETQYFGPGTRLLVL.

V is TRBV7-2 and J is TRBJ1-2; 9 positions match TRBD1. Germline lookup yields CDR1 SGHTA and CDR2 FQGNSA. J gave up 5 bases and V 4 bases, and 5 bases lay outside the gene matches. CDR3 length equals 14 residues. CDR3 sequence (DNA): TGTGCCAGCAGCTCAGACAGGGGGAGTTATGGCTACACCTTC. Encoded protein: CASSSDRGSYGYTF.

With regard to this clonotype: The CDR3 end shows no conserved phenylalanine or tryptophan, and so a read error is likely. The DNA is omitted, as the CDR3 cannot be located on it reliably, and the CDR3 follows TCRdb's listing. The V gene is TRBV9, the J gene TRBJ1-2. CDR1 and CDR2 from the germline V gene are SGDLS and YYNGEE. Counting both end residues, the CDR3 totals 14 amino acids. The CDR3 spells CASSSSGSNYGDTL.

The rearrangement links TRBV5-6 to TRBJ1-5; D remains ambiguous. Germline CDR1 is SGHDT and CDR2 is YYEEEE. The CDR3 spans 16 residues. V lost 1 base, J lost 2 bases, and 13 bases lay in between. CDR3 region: CASSLWKAVGNQPQHF. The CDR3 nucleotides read TGTGCCAGCAGCTTGTGGAAGGCAGTAGGCAATCAGCCCCAGCATTTT.

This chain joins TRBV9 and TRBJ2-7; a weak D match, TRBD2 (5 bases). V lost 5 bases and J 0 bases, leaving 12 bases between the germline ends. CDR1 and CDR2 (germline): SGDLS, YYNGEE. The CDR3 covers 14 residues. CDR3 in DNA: TGTGCCAGCAGTGGACTGCGGCCCTCCTACGAGCAGTACTTC. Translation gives CASSGLRPSYEQYF. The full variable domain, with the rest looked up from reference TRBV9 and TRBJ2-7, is DSGVTQTPKHLITATGQRVTLRCSPRSGDLSVYWYQQSLDQGLQFLIQYYNGEERAKGNILERFSAQQFPDLHSELNLSSLELGDSALYFCASSGLRPSYEQYFGPGTRLTVT.

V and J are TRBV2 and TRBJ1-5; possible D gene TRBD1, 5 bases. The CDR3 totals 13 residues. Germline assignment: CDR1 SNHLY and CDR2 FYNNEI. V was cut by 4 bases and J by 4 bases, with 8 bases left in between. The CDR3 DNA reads TGTGCCAGCAGTGTCGGGGGGAATCAGCCCCAGCATTTT. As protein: CASSVGGNQPQHF.

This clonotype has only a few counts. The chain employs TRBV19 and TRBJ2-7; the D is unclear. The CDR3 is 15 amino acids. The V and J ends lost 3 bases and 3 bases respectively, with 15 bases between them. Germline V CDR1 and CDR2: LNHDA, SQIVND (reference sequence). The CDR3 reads CASSIQPPPGYEQYF. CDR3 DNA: TGTGCCAGTAGTATCCAGCCCCCCCCCGGCTACGAGCAGTACTTC.

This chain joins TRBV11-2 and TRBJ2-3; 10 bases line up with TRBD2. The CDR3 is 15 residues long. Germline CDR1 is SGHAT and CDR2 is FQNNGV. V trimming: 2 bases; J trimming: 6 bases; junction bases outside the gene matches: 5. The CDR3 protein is CASSLSSGGADTQYF. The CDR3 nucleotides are TGTGCCAGCAGCTTATCTAGCGGGGGAGCTGATACGCAGTATTTT.

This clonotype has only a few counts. The CDR3 region has the DNA TGCAGCGTTGCGGTCAGGGACAATTCACCCCTCCACTTT. This encodes CSVAVRDNSPLHF. The chain uses TRBV29-1 and TRBJ1-6; a weak D match, TRBD1 (5 bases). CDR3 length: 13 residues. Per germline, CDR1 SQVTM and CDR2 ANQGSEA. Trimming left V 4 bases short and J 7 bases short, with 11 bases between.